These 17 T cell receptor beta chains were all obtained from the same sample, sequenced in a study of identical twins. Each CDR3 protein is one row after TCRdb ran MiXCR on the 5' RACE reads. Of about 220,000 distinct CDR3 sequences detected, under 10% appear once; the ten largest clones hold more than 1.5%. In addition, the sample was reused for a study of yellow fever vaccine responses in identical twins.

Specimen: memory (CD45RO+) T cells sorted from blood. The receptors stem from a woman aged 18-35 years in good health.

This clonotype was seen many times. The V call is TRBV11-1, the J call TRBJ2-2, with TRBD2 matching over 9 bases. The germline gives CDR1 SGHAT, CDR2 FQDESV (reference sequence). J gave up 5 bases and V 2 bases, and 15 bases lay outside the gene matches. There are 19 residues in the CDR3. The CDR3 protein is CASSLKSETAGGPTGELFF. As DNA, the CDR3 is TGTGCCAGCAGCTTAAAGAGTGAGACAGCGGGGGGCCCTACCGGGGAGCTGTTTTTT.

To note about this clonotype: At one boundary the junction diverges from the germline segment, which might be a read error. The chain links TRBV6-1 to TRBJ2-7, with TRBD1 matching over 9 bases. Germline values: CDR1 MNHNS, CDR2 SASEGT. The CDR3 has 17 amino acids. The CDR3 protein is CTSSVFVTGQGGYEQYF. Written as DNA, the CDR3 is TGTACCAGCAGTGTATTCGTAACGGGACAGGGAGGATACGAGCAGTACTTC.

The chain recombines TRBV5-6 with TRBJ2-7; D may match TRBD1 or TRBD2 (5 bases each). V lost 0 bases and J 6 bases, leaving 16 bases between the germline ends. CDR3 length: 15 residues. The germline V gene encodes CDR1 SGHDT and CDR2 YYEEEE. CDR3 region: CASSLGGTPKGEQYF. The CDR3, as DNA: TGTGCCAGCAGCTTGGGTGGGACCCCCAAGGGCGAGCAGTACTTC. Drawing the rest from reference TRBV5-6 and TRBJ2-7, the complete variable domain is DAGVTQSPTHLIKTRGQQVTLRCSPKSGHDTVSWYQQALGQGPQFIFQYYEEEERQRGNFPDRFSGHQFPNYSSELNVNALLLGDSALYLCASSLGGTPKGEQYFGPGTRLTVT.

This clonotype was counted a few times. The chain carries TRBV5-1 and TRBJ1-2, with D uncertain. The germline V and J ends were trimmed by 0 bases and 3 bases, with 6 bases remaining between them. CDR3 size: 13 residues. Germline CDR1 is SGHRS and CDR2 is YFSETQ. The CDR3 is CASSLDEDYGYTF. The CDR3 nucleotides read TGCGCCAGCAGCTTGGACGAGGACTATGGCTACACCTTC. Full variable domain (outside the CDR3, taken from reference TRBV5-1 and TRBJ1-2): KAGVTQTPRYLIKTRGQQVTLSCSPISGHRSVSWYQQTPGQGLQFLFEYFSETQRNKGNFPGRFSGRQFSNSRSEMNVSTLELGDSALYLCASSLDEDYGYTFGSGTRLTVV.

V gene TRBV7-2 combines with J gene TRBJ2-5, with D possibly being TRBD1 (6 bases). CDR3 size: 14 residues. V dropped 7 bases and J dropped 4 bases, with 16 bases sitting between them. Germline CDR1 and CDR2: SGHTA and FQGNSA. DNA of the CDR3: TGTGCCAGCACCACACAGGGAAGAACAGAGACCCAGTACTTC. Protein product: CASTTQGRTETQYF.

This clonotype has at least ten counts. The rearrangement uses TRBV20-1 and TRBJ1-5; D is unresolved. The V end was cut by 6 bases, the J end by 9 bases, with 18 bases between. The CDR3 loop spans 13 amino acids. Germline V gene lookup returns CDR1 DFQATT and CDR2 SNEGSKA (reference sequence). The CDR3 is CSAPDGVLLPQHF. The CDR3 nucleotides are TGCAGTGCCCCTGACGGGGTCTTGCTGCCCCAGCATTTT.

There are many counts of this clonotype. The chain employs TRBV12-3 or TRBV12-4 and TRBJ2-7; D may be TRBD1 or TRBD2 (5 bases each). V gave up 6 bases and J gave up 3 bases, with 15 bases separating them. This CDR3 has 14 residues. The CDR3 loop is CASSGARGNYEQYF. In nucleotides, the CDR3 is TGTGCCAGCAGCGGTGCCCGGGGCAACTACGAGCAGTACTTC.

The chain uses TRBV7-6 and TRBJ2-3; 9 bases agree with TRBD1. V dropped 6 bases and J dropped 2; count of bases not matched to a gene: 6. Germline V gives CDR1 SGHVS, CDR2 FNYEAQ. This CDR3 has 15 amino acids. The CDR3 loop reads CASSPRTGVTDTQYF. CDR3 sequence (DNA): TGTGCCAGCAGTCCACGGACAGGGGTCACAGATACGCAGTATTTT.

This clonotype has just a few counts. The J gene is TRBJ2-1, the V gene TRBV15; TRBD2 might be the D (5 bases). The CDR3 consists of 13 residues. Deletions cut 3 bases from V and 2 bases from J, with 5 bases between. Germline V gene data show CDR1 as LNHNV and CDR2 as YYDKDF (reference sequence). The CDR3 reads CATSREAYNEQFF. CDR3 nucleotide sequence: TGTGCCACCAGCAGGGAGGCCTACAATGAGCAGTTCTTC.

The J gene is TRBJ2-7, the V gene TRBV20-1, with D possibly TRBD1 on 6 matching bases. Trimming removed 6 bases from V and 0 bases from J, with 15 bases in between. CDR1 and CDR2 from the germline V gene are DFQATT and SNEGSKA (reference sequence). This CDR3 spans 14 amino acids. CDR3 protein: CSAEARQASYEQYF. In nucleotides, the CDR3 is TGCAGTGCAGAGGCCCGACAGGCCTCCTACGAGCAGTACTTC.

The sample holds a few counts of this clonotype. The V gene is TRBV4-3, the J gene TRBJ2-2, with D possibly being TRBD1 or TRBD2 (5 bases each). Germline CDR1 is LGHNA and CDR2 is YSLEER. The CDR3 spans 16 residues. V was pared by 6 bases and J by 4 bases, with 18 bases between. For the CDR3, the DNA is TGCGCCAGCAGTCGAACCTCCCCGGGGACCACCGGGGAGCTGTTTTTT. Translating gives CASSRTSPGTTGELFF.

Many counts were recorded for this clonotype. The chain is built from TRBV29-1 and TRBJ1-3; the D is unclear. V gave up 3 bases and J gave up 3 bases, with 15 bases separating them. Per germline, CDR1 SQVTM and CDR2 ANQGSEA. CDR3 length equals 15 residues. The CDR3 region is CSVDGVGLNGNTIYF. In nucleotides, the CDR3 is TGCAGCGTTGACGGTGTGGGCCTTAATGGAAACACCATATATTTT.

V gene TRBV28 combines with J gene TRBJ2-5; perhaps TRBD2 as D (6 bases). Germline V gene sequence: CDR1 MDHEN, CDR2 SYDVKM. V lost 6 bases, J lost 5 bases, and 10 bases lay in between. This CDR3 contains 12 residues. The CDR3 sequence: CASRSGSETQYF. The CDR3, as DNA: TGTGCCAGCAGGTCCGGGAGTGAGACCCAGTACTTC.

This clonotype occurred a few times. The chain employs TRBV6-8 and TRBJ2-7; weak D call: TRBD1 (7 bases). V lost 6 bases to trimming and J lost 7 bases, with 22 bases between them. Germline CDR1 reads MNHGY; CDR2 reads SAAAGT. The CDR3 has 15 residues. CDR3 region: CASSLEGALSWEQYF. CDR3 DNA: TGTGCCAGCAGCCTGGAGGGGGCCCTTTCATGGGAGCAGTACTTC.

This clonotype was observed a few times. The chain employs TRBV6-6 and TRBJ2-7, with D possibly matching TRBD1 (6 bases). The CDR3 has 13 amino acids. Between the trimmed V and J ends, which lost 0 bases and 5 bases, there was a span of 8 bases. The germline V gene encodes CDR1 MNHNY and CDR2 SVGAGI (reference sequence). The CDR3 sequence: CASSYSTGHEQYF. The CDR3 DNA reads as TGTGCCAGCAGTTACTCAACAGGGCACGAGCAGTACTTC.

This clonotype was seen ten or more times. This chain joins TRBV28 and TRBJ2-1; no clear D. Germline CDR1 MDHEN, CDR2 SYDVKM. This CDR3 has 10 amino acids. Trimming cost V 3 bases and J 7 bases, with 1 base left between them. The CDR3 is CASSLNEQFF. The CDR3 bases are TGTGCCAGCAGTTTGAATGAGCAGTTCTTC.

In its sample, this clonotype was seen a few times. The V call is TRBV20-1, the J call TRBJ2-3, with 7 bases lining up with TRBD2. In germline, CDR1 is DFQATT, CDR2 SNEGSKA (reference sequence). The CDR3 spans 15 residues. V dropped 0 bases and J dropped 2; count of bases not matched to a gene: 5. The CDR3 sequence: CSARDSGTNTDTQYF. CDR3 in DNA: TGCAGTGCTAGAGATTCCGGGACTAACACAGATACGCAGTATTTT.